The 16 T cell receptor beta chains listed next were all sequenced from one sample in a study of molecular identifiers for immune sequencing clone quantification. TCRdb ran MiXCR on the PCR reads and lists one entry per CDR3 protein. The table shows a few hundred thousand distinct CDR3 sequences, with around 23% occurring only once. Input material: naive CD8+ T cells from blood, with Jurkat cell RNA spiked in. Subset given: FACS-sorted CD8+CD4-CCR7+CD45RA+ naive T cells. These receptors were taken from a human donor in good health. Some libraries in this study had Jurkat cell RNA spiked in.

With respect to this clonotype: One end of the junction is discordant with germline, which a read error may explain. V is TRBV27 and J is TRBJ2-7; 9 nucleotides line up with TRBD1. The V gene's germline CDR1 is MNHEY and CDR2 SMNVEV (reference sequence). The CDR3 extends over 13 amino acids. CDR3 nucleotides: TGTGCCAGCAGTCCACAGGGGGCCGGCAAGCAATACTTC. Protein product: CASSPQGAGKQYF.

V usage is TRBV20-1 and J usage is TRBJ1-1; 7 nucleotides match TRBD1. V lost 5 bases to trimming and J lost 5 bases; unmatched junction nucleotides: 17. CDR3 length: 16 amino acids. Germline assignment: CDR1 DFQATT and CDR2 SNEGSKA (reference sequence). In DNA form, the CDR3 reads TGCAGTGCTTCGGGAGCTTTTACAGGGGTTTTGACTGAAGCTTTCTTT. This translates into CSASGAFTGVLTEAFF.

The chain has TRBV30 and TRBJ1-4, with D possibly matching TRBD1 (6 bases). The V gene's germline CDR1 is GTSNPN and CDR2 SVGIG (reference sequence). V shed 0 bases and J shed 8 bases, with 16 bases lying between them. The CDR3 is made up of 15 amino acids. The chain's CDR3 is CAWSVLGGRNEKLFF. The CDR3 DNA sequence: TGTGCCTGGAGTGTACTAGGGGGAAGGAACGAAAAACTGTTTTTT.

Only a few counts were recorded for this clonotype. The J gene is TRBJ2-7, the V gene TRBV10-3, with D possibly TRBD2 on 6 matching bases. Germline V gene sequence: CDR1 ENHRY, CDR2 SYGVKD. V was clipped by 4 bases and J by 4 bases, with 11 bases between them. The CDR3 contains 13 residues. The CDR3 DNA reads as TGTGCCATCAGTGGCGGGACGGATTACGAGCAGTACTTC. Translating it yields CAISGGTDYEQYF.

This clonotype has just a few counts. The CDR3 is CASSLVDNNWIAGGRNEQFF. The DNA of the CDR3 is TGTGCCAGCAGCTTAGTGGATAACAATTGGATAGCGGGAGGGCGAAATGAGCAGTTCTTC. The J gene is TRBJ2-1, the V gene TRBV7-2; 11 bases align to TRBD2. Trimming cost V 1 base and J 7 bases; bases outside gene matches: 18. The CDR3 contains 20 residues. Per the germline V gene, CDR1 is SGHTA and CDR2 is FQGNSA. The whole variable domain, remainder taken from reference TRBV7-2 and TRBJ2-1, is GAGVSQSPSNKVTEKGKDVELRCDPISGHTALYWYRQSLGQGLEFLIYFQGNSAPDKSGLPSDRFSAERTGGSVSTLTIQRTQQEDSAVYLCASSLVDNNWIAGGRNEQFFGPGTRLTVL.

CDR3 nucleotides: TGTGCCAGCAGCTTTATAGGGGCCGGGGAGCTGTTTTTT. Translation gives CASSFIGAGELFF. The V call is TRBV7-2, the J call TRBJ2-2, with D possibly matching TRBD1 (5 bases). The germline V and J ends were trimmed by 3 bases and 6 bases, with 8 bases remaining between them. CDR3 size: 13 residues. Germline values: CDR1 SGHTA, CDR2 FQGNSA.

In its sample, this clonotype was seen many times. The chain joins TRBV11-2 to TRBJ2-5; maybe TRBD1 (6 bases). Germline CDR1 and CDR2: SGHAT and FQNNGV. V lost 4 bases, J lost 1 base, and 10 bases lay in between. This CDR3 comprises 14 residues. The CDR3 loop is CASSSYRAQETQYF. CDR3 DNA sequence: TGTGCCAGCAGCTCCTACAGGGCCCAAGAGACCCAGTACTTC.

This clonotype occurred a few times. The V gene is TRBV20-1, the J gene TRBJ2-7; 8 nucleotides match TRBD2. Germline trimming cut 6 bases from V and 2 bases from J; bases unmatched to any gene: 9. Germline loops: CDR1 DFQATT, CDR2 SNEGSKA (reference sequence). The CDR3 has 14 residues. In DNA, the CDR3 is TGCAGTGCCCCGGGACTAGTTGATGCCTACGAGCAGTACTTC. Protein: CSAPGLVDAYEQYF.

Comment on this clonotype: A much larger clone sits a single nucleotide away, making a read error possible. This CDR3 is missing its conserved last phenylalanine or tryptophan, likely due to a read error. The chain recombines TRBV7-3 with TRBJ2-6; the D gene could be TRBD1 or TRBD2 (5 bases each). The CDR3 is 15 residues long. Trimming removed 2 bases from V and 2 bases from J, with 7 bases in between. The V gene's germline CDR1 is SGHTA and CDR2 FQGTGA. The CDR3 DNA sequence: TGTGCCAGCAGCTTATTGGGGGCTGGGGCCAACGTCCTGACTCTC. This encodes CASSLLGAGANVLTL.

Worth noting for this clonotype: An end of the junction differs from the germline gene, which may be a read error. The rearrangement joins TRBV15 to TRBJ2-7; D ambiguous. Per germline, CDR1 LNHNV and CDR2 YYDKDF (reference sequence). CDR3 size: 15 residues. The CDR3 protein is CATSRDIGSFHEQYF. The CDR3 coding sequence is TGTGCTACCAGCAGAGATATAGGGTCCTTCCACGAGCAGTACTTC.

Worth noting for this clonotype: With a much larger clone just one base away, this may be a read error. The chain links TRBV7-8 to TRBJ2-5, with D uncertain. Germline CDR1 SGHVS, CDR2 FQNEAQ. The CDR3 spans 11 residues. The CDR3 nucleotides are TGTGCCAGCAGCCTAATCGAGACCCTGTACTTC. Translated, it gives CASSLIETLYF.

This clonotype was recorded a few times. The chain links TRBV4-2 to TRBJ2-3; 8 bases are shared with TRBD2. The CDR3 is 16 residues long. Germline-derived CDR1 and CDR2 are LGHNA and YNFKEQ. V was pared by 2 bases and J by 0 bases, with 4 bases of the junction left unmatched. CDR3 sequence reads: CASSQRLAPSTDTQYF. In DNA, the CDR3 is TGTGCCAGCAGCCAAAGACTAGCGCCCAGCACAGATACGCAGTATTTT.

Ten or more counts support this clonotype. The chain has TRBV5-4 and TRBJ2-7; 7 nucleotides match TRBD2. In germline, CDR1 is SGHNT, CDR2 YYREEE (reference sequence). The CDR3 runs 16 residues. Germline trimming cut 4 bases from V and 2 bases from J; bases unmatched to any gene: 12. CDR3: CASSKRGPLTAYEQYF. CDR3 sequence (DNA): TGTGCCAGCAGCAAGCGGGGACCGCTCACAGCCTACGAGCAGTACTTC.

This clonotype appeared once. A much bigger clone sits one base away, suggesting this may be a read error. The CDR3 loop is CASRPAQVDTRYF. The CDR3 DNA follows: TGTGCCAGCAGGCCAGCCCAGGTAGATACGCGGTATTTT. V gene TRBV7-9 combines with J gene TRBJ2-3; D call uncertain. Per germline, CDR1 SEHNR and CDR2 FQNEAQ (reference sequence). The CDR3 is 13 amino acids.

About this clonotype: This may be a read error, as it is one base from a much larger clone. The J gene is TRBJ2-3, the V gene TRBV7-6; D is ambiguous. The CDR3 runs to 15 residues. CDR1 SGHVS and CDR2 FNYEAQ come from the germline V gene. The CDR3 sequence is CACSLIAGFTDTQYF. The CDR3 nucleotides are TGTGCCTGCAGCTTAATAGCAGGTTTCACAGATACGCAGTATTTT.

A few counts support this clonotype. The chain has TRBV4-1 and TRBJ2-7; 9 bases match TRBD1. The CDR3 runs 15 residues. Germline V gives CDR1 MGHRA, CDR2 YSYEKL. V lost 3 bases and J lost 2; bases outside the gene matches: 5. In DNA form, the CDR3 reads TGCGCCAGCAGCCACCGGACAGGGGCTACCTACGAGCAGTACTTC. This gives the protein CASSHRTGATYEQYF.